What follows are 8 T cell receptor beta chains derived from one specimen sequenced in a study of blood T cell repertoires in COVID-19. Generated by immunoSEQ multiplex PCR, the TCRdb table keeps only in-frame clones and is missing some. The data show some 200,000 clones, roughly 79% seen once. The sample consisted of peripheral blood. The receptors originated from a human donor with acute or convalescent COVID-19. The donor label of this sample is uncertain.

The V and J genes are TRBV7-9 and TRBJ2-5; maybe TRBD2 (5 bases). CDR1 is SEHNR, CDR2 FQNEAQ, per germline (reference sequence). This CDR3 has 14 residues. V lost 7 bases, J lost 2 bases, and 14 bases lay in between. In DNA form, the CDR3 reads TGTGCCAGCACCTCCTGGACTCTTCAAGAGACCCAGTACTTC. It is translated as CASTSWTLQETQYF.

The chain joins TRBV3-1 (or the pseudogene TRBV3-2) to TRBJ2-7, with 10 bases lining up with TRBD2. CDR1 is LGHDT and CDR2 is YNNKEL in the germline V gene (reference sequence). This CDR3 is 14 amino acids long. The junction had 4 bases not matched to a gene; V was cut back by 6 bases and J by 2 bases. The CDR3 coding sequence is TGTGCCAGCAGTAAGCGGGAGGGAGCCTACGAGCAGTACTTC. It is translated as CASSKREGAYEQYF.

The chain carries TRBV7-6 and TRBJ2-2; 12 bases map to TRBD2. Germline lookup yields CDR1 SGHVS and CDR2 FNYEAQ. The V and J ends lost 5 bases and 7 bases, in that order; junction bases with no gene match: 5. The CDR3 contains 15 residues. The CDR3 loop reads CASSRLAGEIGELFF. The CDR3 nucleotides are TGTGCCAGCAGCAGACTAGCGGGAGAGATCGGGGAGCTGTTTTTT.

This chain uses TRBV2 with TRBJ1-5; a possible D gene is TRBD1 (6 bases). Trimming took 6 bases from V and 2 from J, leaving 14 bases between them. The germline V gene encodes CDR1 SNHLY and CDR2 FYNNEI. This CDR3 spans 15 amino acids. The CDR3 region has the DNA TGTGCCAGCAGCATACAGGGACTAGGCAATCAGCCCCAGCATTTT. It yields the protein CASSIQGLGNQPQHF.

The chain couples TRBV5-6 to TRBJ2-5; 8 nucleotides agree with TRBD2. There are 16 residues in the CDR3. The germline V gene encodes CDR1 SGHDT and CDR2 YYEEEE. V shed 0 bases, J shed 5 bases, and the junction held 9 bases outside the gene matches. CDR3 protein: CASSLVRLATAETQYF. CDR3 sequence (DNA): TGTGCCAGCAGCTTGGTGAGACTAGCGACGGCGGAGACCCAGTACTTC.

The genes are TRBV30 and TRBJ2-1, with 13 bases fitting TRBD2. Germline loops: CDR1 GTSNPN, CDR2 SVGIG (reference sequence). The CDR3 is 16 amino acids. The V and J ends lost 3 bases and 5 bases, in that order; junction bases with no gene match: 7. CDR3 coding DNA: TGTGCCTGGAGATACCAGGGACTAGCGGGGAACAATGAGCAGTTCTTC. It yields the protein CAWRYQGLAGNNEQFF.

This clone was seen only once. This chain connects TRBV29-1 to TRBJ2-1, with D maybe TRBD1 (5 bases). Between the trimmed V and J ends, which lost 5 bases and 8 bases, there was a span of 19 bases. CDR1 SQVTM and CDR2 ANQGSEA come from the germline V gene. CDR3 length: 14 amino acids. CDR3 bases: TGCAGCGTTCCCCAATCGGACAAGGCCTATGAGCAGTTCTTC. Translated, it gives CSVPQSDKAYEQFF.

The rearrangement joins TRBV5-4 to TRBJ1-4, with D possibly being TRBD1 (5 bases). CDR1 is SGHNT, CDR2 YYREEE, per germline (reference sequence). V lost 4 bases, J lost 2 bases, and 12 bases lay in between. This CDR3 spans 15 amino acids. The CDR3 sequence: CASSLGGVTNEKLFF. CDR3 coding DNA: TGTGCCAGCAGCCTCGGGGGGGTGACTAATGAAAAACTGTTTTTT.